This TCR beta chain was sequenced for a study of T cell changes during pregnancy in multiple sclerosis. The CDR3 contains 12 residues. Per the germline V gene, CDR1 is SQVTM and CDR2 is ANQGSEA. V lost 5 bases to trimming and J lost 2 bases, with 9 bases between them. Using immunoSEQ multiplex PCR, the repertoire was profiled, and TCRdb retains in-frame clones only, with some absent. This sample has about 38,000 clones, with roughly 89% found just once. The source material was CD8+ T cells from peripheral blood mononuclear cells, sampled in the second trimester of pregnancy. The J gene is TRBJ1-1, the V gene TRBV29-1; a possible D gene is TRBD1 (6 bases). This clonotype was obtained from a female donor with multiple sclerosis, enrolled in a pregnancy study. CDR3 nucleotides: TGCAGCGTTCCGACAGGAAACACTGAAGCTTTCTTT. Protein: CSVPTGNTEAFF.